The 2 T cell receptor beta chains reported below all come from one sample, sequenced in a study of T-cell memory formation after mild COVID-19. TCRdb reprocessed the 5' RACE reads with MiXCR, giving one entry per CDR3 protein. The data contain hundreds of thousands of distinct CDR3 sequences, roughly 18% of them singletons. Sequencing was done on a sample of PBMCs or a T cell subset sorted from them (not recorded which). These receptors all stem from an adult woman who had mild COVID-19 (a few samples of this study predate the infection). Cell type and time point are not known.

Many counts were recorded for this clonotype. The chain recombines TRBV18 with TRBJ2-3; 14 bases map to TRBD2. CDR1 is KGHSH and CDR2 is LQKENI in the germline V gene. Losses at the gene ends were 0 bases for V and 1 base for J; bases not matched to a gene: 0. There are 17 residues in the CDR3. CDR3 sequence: CASSPPGLAGGTDTQYF. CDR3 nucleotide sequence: TGTGCCAGCTCACCACCGGGACTAGCGGGGGGCACAGATACGCAGTATTTT. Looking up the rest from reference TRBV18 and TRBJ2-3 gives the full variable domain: NAGVMQNPRHLVRRRGQEARLRCSPMKGHSHVYWYRQLPEEGLKFMVYLQKENIIDESGMPKERFSAEFPKEGPSILRIQQVVRGDSAAYFCASSPPGLAGGTDTQYFGPGTRLTVL.

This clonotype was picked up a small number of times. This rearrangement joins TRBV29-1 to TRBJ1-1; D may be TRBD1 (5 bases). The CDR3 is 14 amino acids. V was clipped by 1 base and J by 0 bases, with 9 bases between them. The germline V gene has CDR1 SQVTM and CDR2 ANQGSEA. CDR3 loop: CSVEGGGMNTEAFF. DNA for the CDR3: TGCAGCGTTGAAGGTGGGGGAATGAACACTGAAGCTTTCTTT.